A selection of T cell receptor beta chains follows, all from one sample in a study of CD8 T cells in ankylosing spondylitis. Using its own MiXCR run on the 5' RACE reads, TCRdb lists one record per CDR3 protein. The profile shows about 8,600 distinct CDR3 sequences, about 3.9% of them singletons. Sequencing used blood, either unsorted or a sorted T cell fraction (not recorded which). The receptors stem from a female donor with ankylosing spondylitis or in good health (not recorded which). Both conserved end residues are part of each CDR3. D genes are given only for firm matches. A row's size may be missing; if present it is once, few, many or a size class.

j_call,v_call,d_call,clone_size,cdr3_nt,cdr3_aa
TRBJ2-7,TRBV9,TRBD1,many,TGTGCCAGCAGCGTAGCCGGGACAGGGGCCTACGAGCAGTACTTC,CASSVAGTGAYEQYF
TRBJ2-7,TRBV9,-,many,TGTGCCAGCAGCGTAGGGGACACCTACGAGCAGTACTTC,CASSVGDTYEQYF
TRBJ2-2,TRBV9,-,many,TGTGCCAGCAGCAGCCGGCCCGTTAGATCGGCCACCGGGGAGCTGTTTTTT,CASSSRPVRSATGELFF
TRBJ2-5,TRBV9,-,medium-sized,TGTGCCAGCAGCGGCCAGGACTCGGTGGAGACCCAGTACTTC,CASSGQDSVETQYF
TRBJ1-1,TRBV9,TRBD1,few,TGTGCCAGCAGCCACCCGGGACAGGGGGCTAACACTGAAGCTTTCTTT,CASSHPGQGANTEAFF
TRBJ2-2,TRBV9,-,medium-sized,TGTGCCAGCAGCCCTAGAGGCGTCGCGAACACCGGGGAGCTGTTTTTT,CASSPRGVANTGELFF
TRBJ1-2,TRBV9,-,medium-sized,TGTGCCAGCAGCGTGGGACTACTCCTAGCTAACTATGGCTACACCTTC,CASSVGLLLANYGYTF
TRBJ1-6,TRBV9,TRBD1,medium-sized,TGTGCCAGCAGCACCGGGACAGGGGGGACACCCCTCCACTTT,CASSTGTGGTPLHF
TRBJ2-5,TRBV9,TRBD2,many,TGTGCCAGCAGCGTGGGCGGGGGGGCTTCGGAGACCCAGTACTTC,CASSVGGGASETQYF
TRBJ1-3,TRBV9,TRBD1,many,TGTGCCAGCAGCACGGGACAGCCTGGAAACACCATATATTTT,CASSTGQPGNTIYF
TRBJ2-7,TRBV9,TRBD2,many,TGTGCCAGCAGCCCGGGGGGAACCTACGAGCAGTACTTC,CASSPGGTYEQYF
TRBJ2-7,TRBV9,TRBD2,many,TGTGCCAGCAGCGACAGTGGCGGGGGGGCCGAGCAGTACTTC,CASSDSGGGAEQYF
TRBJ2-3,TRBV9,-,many,TGTGCCAGCAGCCCTCCGGGTGGGGGGCCCACAGATACGCAGTATTTT,CASSPPGGGPTDTQYF
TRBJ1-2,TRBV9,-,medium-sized,TGTGCCAGCAGCGTAGGAAGCCGAGGCTACACCTTC,CASSVGSRGYTF
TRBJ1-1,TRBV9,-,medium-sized,TGTGCCAGCAGCGTAGCCCTTACCGAGGGGAACACTGAAGCTTTCTTT,CASSVALTEGNTEAFF
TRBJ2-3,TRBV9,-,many,TGTGCCAGCAGTACCGCCGGCGGGGAGGACACAGATACGCAGTATTTT,CASSTAGGEDTDTQYF
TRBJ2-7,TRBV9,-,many,TGTGCCAGCAGCGTGGGGGGCACTAGCCACTACGAGCAGTACTTC,CASSVGGTSHYEQYF
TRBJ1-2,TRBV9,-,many,TGTGCCAGCAGCGAGGGGACAACGACGCTCTATGGCTACACCTTC,CASSEGTTTLYGYTF
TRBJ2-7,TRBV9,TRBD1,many,TGTGCCAGCAGCGTAGGACAGGGGGATTACGAGCAGTACTTC,CASSVGQGDYEQYF
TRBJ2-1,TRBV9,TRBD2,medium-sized,TGTGCCAGCGGGACTAGCGGGCCGAATGAGCAGTTCTTC,CASGTSGPNEQFF
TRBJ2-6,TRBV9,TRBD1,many,TGTGCCAGCAGCGTACGCGAGCCCGGGACAGGGGGCTCTGGGGCCAACGTCCTGACTTTC,CASSVREPGTGGSGANVLTF
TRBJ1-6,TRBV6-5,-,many,TGTGCCAGCATTACACAGGCATGTTCACCCCTCCACTTT,CASITQACSPLHF
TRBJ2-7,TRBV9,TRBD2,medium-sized,TGTGCCAGCAGCGTAAGCGGGGGGATATTATACGAGCAGTACTTC,CASSVSGGILYEQYF
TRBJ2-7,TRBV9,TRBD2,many,TGTGCCAGCAGCTATGGACTAGCGGCGTACGAGCAGTACTTC,CASSYGLAAYEQYF
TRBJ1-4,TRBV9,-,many,TGTGCCAGCAGCGTAGAGTTGGCAGGAACTAATGAAAAACTGTTTTTT,CASSVELAGTNEKLFF
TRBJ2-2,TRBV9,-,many,TGTGCCAGCAGCCCAGGGGCCGGGGAGCTGTTTTTT,CASSPGAGELFF
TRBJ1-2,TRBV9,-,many,TGTGCCAGCAGCGTAGGCACCCCCTATGGCTACACCTTC,CASSVGTPYGYTF
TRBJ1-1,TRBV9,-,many,TGTGCCAGCAGCGCCTCCGAGGCCCCTGAAGCTTTCTTT,CASSASEAPEAFF
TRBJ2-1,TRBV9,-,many,TGTGCCAGCAGCCCACGAGGGGGGCCCAGCTCCTACAATGAGCAGTTCTTC,CASSPRGGPSSYNEQFF
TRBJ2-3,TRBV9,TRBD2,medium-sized,TGTGCCAGCAGCGCCAGCGGGGGTGGTGGCACAGATACGCAGTATTTT,CASSASGGGGTDTQYF
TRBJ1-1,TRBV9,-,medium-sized,TGTGCCAGCAGCGCCCAGGGGCAGGAAGCTTTCTTT,CASSAQGQEAFF
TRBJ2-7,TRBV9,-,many,TGTGCCAGCAGCGCCGGGGGTATCTACGAGCAGTACTTC,CASSAGGIYEQYF
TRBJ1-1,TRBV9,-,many,TGTGCCAGCAGCGCCTTCGGGGGGCGCGGCACTGAAGCTTTCTTT,CASSAFGGRGTEAFF
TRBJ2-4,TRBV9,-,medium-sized,TGTGCCAGCAGCCCGGGACTCCTTGGAGCCAAAAACATTCAGTACTTC,CASSPGLLGAKNIQYF
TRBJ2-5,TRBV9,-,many,TGTGCCAGCAGTCCAACAGAAGTAGAGACCCAGTACTTC,CASSPTEVETQYF
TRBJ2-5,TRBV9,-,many,TGTGCCAGCAGCCCACGGGAACTAGGGCAAGAGACCCAGTACTTC,CASSPRELGQETQYF
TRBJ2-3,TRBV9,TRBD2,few,TGTGCCAGCAGCGTAGACCGGCGGGGGGGAACAGATACGCAGTATTTT,CASSVDRRGGTDTQYF
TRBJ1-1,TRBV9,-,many,TGTGCCAGCAGCGCCGGACAGTCTCCTTACCTGAACACTGAAGCTTTCTTT,CASSAGQSPYLNTEAFF
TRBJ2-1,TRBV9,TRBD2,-,TGTGCCAGCAGCGCACCCGGGACTAGCTCTTACAATGAGCAGTTCTTC,CASSAPGTSSYNEQFF
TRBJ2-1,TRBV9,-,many,TGTGCCAGCAGCGCCCCCCGAGGGTACCGCTCCTACAATGAGCAGTTCTTC,CASSAPRGYRSYNEQFF
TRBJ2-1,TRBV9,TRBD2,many,TGTGCCAGCAGCGTAGGGGCTAGCGGGGGAGTTTACAATGAGCAGTTCTTC,CASSVGASGGVYNEQFF
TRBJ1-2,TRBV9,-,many,TGTGCCAGCAGCGTGGTACCGGGAAGTGGGCACTATGGCTACACCTTC,CASSVVPGSGHYGYTF
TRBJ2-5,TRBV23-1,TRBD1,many,TGCGCCAGCAGTCAACCCCAAACGGGACAGGGGACACCCCAAGAGACCCAGTACTTC,CASSQPQTGQGTPQETQYF
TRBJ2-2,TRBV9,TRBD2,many,TGTGCCAGCAGCCCTCGCGGGGGGCCGGGCGGGGAGCTGTTTTTT,CASSPRGGPGGELFF
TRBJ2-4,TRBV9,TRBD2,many,TGTGCCAGCAGCGTAGAGGGAGGGATCGTTGGTCAGTACTTC,CASSVEGGIVGQYF
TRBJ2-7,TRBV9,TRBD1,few,TGTGCCAGCAGCCCACGGACAGGGGGAGCCTACGAGCAGTACTTC,CASSPRTGGAYEQYF
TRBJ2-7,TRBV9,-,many,TGTGCCAGCAGCGTAGAAGGGGTGGGTGAGCAGTACTTC,CASSVEGVGEQYF
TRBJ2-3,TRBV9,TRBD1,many,TGTGCCAGCAGCGCCGGGACAGGGTTTAGCACAGATACGCAGTATTTT,CASSAGTGFSTDTQYF
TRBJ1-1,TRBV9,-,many,TGTGCCAGCAGCTCAGAGGGGACGTCGAACACTGAAGCTTTCTTT,CASSSEGTSNTEAFF
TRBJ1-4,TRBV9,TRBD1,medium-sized,TGTGCCAGCAGCGGAGACAGGGGTGAAAAACTGTTTTTT,CASSGDRGEKLFF
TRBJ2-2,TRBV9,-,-,TGTGCCAGCAGCTATACAGGGCGGCACCACACCGGGGAGCTGTTTTTT,CASSYTGRHHTGELFF
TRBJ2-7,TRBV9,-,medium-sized,TGTGCCAGCAGCGTAGTGGCAGGCCCGACGGAGCAGTACTTC,CASSVVAGPTEQYF
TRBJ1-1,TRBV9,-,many,TGTGCCAGCAGCGCGTTCAGGGGTCCCACTGAAGCTTTCTTT,CASSAFRGPTEAFF
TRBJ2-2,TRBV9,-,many,TGTGCCAGCAGCGTAGCATCCCGGAACACCGGGGAGCTGTTTTTT,CASSVASRNTGELFF
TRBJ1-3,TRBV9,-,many,TGTGCCAGCAGCGAGTACGGGAGCTCTGGAAACACCATATATTTT,CASSEYGSSGNTIYF
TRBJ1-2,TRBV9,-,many,TGTGCCAGCAGCACCCAGGGTTCAGAGGGCTACACCTTC,CASSTQGSEGYTF
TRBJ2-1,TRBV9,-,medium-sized,TGTGCCAGCAGCGGAACGGGGATGGAGAGCTCCTACAATGAGCAGTTCTTC,CASSGTGMESSYNEQFF